This T cell receptor beta chain was sequenced in a study of CD8+CD57+ T cells in acquired aplastic anemia. Study at large: Sorted cells (CD4+ and CD8+) yielded DNA amounts that averaged about 3.4 ug.

Patients picked for sequencing had shown CD8+CD57+ cell expansion detected by flow cytometry. Severe acquired aplastic anemia was present in all patients. This clonotype was seen a handful of times. Deletions cut 0 bases from V and 6 bases from J, with 21 bases between. Germline V lookup: CDR1 SGHNT, CDR2 YYREEE (reference sequence). CDR3 length: 18 amino acids. TCR beta VDJ and CDR3 were profiled, and genomic DNA was the template. TCRdb analysed the reads with MiXCR anew, one entry per CDR3 protein. The table has some 140,000 distinct CDR3 sequences, 52% seen once; the top ten hold less than 15%. What was sequenced was sorted CD4+, CD8+, or CD8+CD57+ T cells (not recorded which) from PBMCs. The chain has TRBV5-4 and TRBJ2-2, with D possibly matching TRBD1 (5 bases). This clonotype was sampled from a human donor with aplastic anemia. CDR3 protein: CASSLAGSGISISGELFF. The CDR3, as DNA: TGTGCCAGCAGCTTGGCAGGGTCAGGGATATCTATTTCCGGGGAGCTGTTTTTT.